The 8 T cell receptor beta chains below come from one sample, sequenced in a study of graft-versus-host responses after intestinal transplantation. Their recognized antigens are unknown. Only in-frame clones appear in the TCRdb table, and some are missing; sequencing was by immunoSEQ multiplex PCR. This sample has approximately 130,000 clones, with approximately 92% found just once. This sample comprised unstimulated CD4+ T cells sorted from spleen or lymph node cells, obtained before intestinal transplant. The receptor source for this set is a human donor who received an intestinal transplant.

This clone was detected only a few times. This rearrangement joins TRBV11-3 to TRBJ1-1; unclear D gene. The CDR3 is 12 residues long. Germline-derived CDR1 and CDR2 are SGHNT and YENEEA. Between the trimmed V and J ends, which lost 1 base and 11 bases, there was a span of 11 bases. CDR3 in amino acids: CASSLGRFDAFF. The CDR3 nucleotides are TGTGCCAGCAGCTTAGGGAGGTTCGACGCTTTCTTT.

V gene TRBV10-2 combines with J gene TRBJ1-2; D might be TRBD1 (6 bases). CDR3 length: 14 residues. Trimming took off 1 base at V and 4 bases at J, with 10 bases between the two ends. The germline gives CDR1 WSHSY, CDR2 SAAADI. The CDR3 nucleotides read TGCGCCAGCAGTGAGTGGGACACGACCTATGGCTACACCTTC. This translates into CASSEWDTTYGYTF.

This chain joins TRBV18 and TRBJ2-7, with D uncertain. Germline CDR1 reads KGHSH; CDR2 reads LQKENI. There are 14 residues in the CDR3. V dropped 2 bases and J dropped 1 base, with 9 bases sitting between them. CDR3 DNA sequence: TGTGCCAGCTCACCAAGAGTAGCTTCCTACGAGCAGTACTTC. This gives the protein CASSPRVASYEQYF.

Written as DNA, the CDR3 is TGTGCCAGCAACGTAGCACAGGGCTCCTACGAGCAGTACTTC. Protein product: CASNVAQGSYEQYF. The chain combines TRBV6-1 with TRBJ2-5, with D maybe TRBD1 (6 bases). The J call could be wrong; TRBJ2-7 is a better fit for the DNA end. Germline CDR1 reads MNHNS; CDR2 reads SASEGT. There are 14 residues in the CDR3.

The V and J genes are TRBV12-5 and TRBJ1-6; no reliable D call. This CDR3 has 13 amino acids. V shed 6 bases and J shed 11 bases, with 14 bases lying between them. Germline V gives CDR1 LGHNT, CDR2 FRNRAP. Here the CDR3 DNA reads TGTGCTAGTGGCCCCGGACTTTTAACACCCCTCCACTTT. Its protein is CASGPGLLTPLHF.

The CDR3 coding sequence is TGTGCCAGCAGCGCAGAACTCAGGGTCCCCGGAAACATTCAGTACTTC. Translating gives CASSAELRVPGNIQYF. The chain recombines TRBV9 with TRBJ2-4; possible D gene TRBD1, 5 bases. Between the trimmed V and J ends, which lost 3 bases and 6 bases, there was a span of 19 bases. Germline V gene data show CDR1 as SGDLS and CDR2 as YYNGEE. CDR3 length: 16 residues.

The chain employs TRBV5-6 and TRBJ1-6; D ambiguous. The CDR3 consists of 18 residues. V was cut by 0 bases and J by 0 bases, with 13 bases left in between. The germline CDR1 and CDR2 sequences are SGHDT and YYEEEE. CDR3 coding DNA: TGTGCCAGCAGCTTGGCGTATTTCGGGAGCTCCTATAATTCACCCCTCCACTTT. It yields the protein CASSLAYFGSSYNSPLHF.

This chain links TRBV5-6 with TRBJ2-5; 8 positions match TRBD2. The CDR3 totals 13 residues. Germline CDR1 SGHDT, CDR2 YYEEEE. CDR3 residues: CGSGGVHQETQYF. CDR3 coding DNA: TGTGGGTCGGGGGGGGTCCATCAAGAGACCCAGTACTTC. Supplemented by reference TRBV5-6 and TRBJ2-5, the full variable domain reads DAGVTQSPTHLIKTRGQQVTLRCSPKSGHDTVSWYQQALGQGPQFIFQYYEEEERQRGNFPDRFSGHQFPNYSSELNVNALLLGDSALYLCGSGGVHQETQYFGPGTRLLVL.